The sequence of this TCR beta chain was determined in a study of T cells in tuberculosis. Background on the study: Sequenced TCRs come from CD1B-GMM tetramer-binding T cells. A South African cohort included IGRA-negative adolescents, latently infected IGRA-positive adolescents and adults with active tuberculosis. Findings and limits, study-wide: Smaller alpha distances in active tuberculosis partly reflected shorter CDR3-alpha lengths.

This CDR3 spans 16 amino acids. From germline, CDR1 is SGHRS and CDR2 YFSETQ. J gave up 3 bases and V 3 bases, and 8 bases lay outside the gene matches. As regards this clone: Antigen: not known.

Each donor contributed 95,000 or so T cells on average, unsorted. The repertoire was sequenced with immunoSEQ multiplex PCR; TCRdb's copy has only in-frame clones and lacks some. The sample yields 25,000 to 35,000 clones, 85% to 95% seen once. Sequencing was carried out using PBMCs. The clonotype comes from a donor between 10 and 35 years old with latent tuberculosis or without tuberculosis infection. V usage is TRBV5-1 and J usage is TRBJ2-7; 11 bases line up with TRBD1. This chain's CDR3 is CASSSPRDRGVYEQYF. In DNA, the CDR3 is TGCGCCAGCAGCTCTCCCCGGGACAGGGGGGTCTACGAGCAGTACTTC.